A single sample gave rise to the 10 T cell receptor beta chains below, sequenced in a study of human T cells and chemical hapten exposure. Time point here: patch test 2, 6 weeks after DPC sensitization. Treatment indicated: therapeutic diphenylcyclopropenone sensitization with weekly scalp DPC. TCRdb ran MiXCR on the RACE reads and lists one entry per CDR3 protein. The data show nearly 85,000 distinct CDR3 sequences, with around 10% seen just once and roughly 1.4% held by the top ten. Here the sequenced sample was whole blood, taken in connection with sensitization to the hapten diphenylcyclopropenone (DPC). These receptors were collected from a man aged 18 to 30 with alopecia areata. Some clones in this sample may be carry-over from other donors' samples.

V gene TRBV3-1 combines with J gene TRBJ2-3; TRBD1 agrees at 7 bases. The CDR3 runs to 18 residues. Germline V gives CDR1 LGHDT, CDR2 YNNKEL (reference sequence). With 0 bases clipped from V and 7 bases from J, the junction kept 16 bases outside the gene matches. The CDR3 loop reads CASSQESVARGGPYTQYF. As DNA, the CDR3 is TGTGCCAGCAGCCAAGAGTCAGTAGCGCGAGGGGGCCCATATACGCAGTATTTT.

Only a few counts were recorded for this clonotype. This sequence joins TRBV29-1 and TRBJ1-2; D is unresolved. This CDR3 comprises 15 residues. Per the germline V gene, CDR1 is SQVTM and CDR2 is ANQGSEA. V was clipped by 1 base and J by 1 base, with 13 bases between them. CDR3 residues: CSVEGEGRSNYGYTF. The CDR3 bases are TGCAGCGTTGAAGGGGAGGGAAGGAGTAACTATGGCTACACCTTC.

This clonotype has only a few counts. The V gene is TRBV20-1, the J gene TRBJ2-1; unclear D gene. The germline V and J ends were trimmed by 2 bases and 8 bases, with 10 bases remaining between them. The CDR3 is made up of 12 amino acids. Germline assignment: CDR1 DFQATT and CDR2 SNEGSKA (reference sequence). This CDR3 reads CSARPQSYEQFF. DNA of the CDR3: TGCAGTGCTAGACCGCAGAGCTATGAGCAGTTCTTC.

This clonotype occurred many times. This sequence joins TRBV11-2 and TRBJ2-3; 12 nucleotides agree with TRBD2. The CDR3 sequence is 16 residues long. The junction had 4 bases not matched to a gene; V was cut back by 5 bases and J by 1 base. Per the germline V gene, CDR1 is SGHAT and CDR2 is FQNNGV. As DNA, the CDR3 is TGTGCCAGCAGCCCTCGGACTAGCGGGGGCACAGATACGCAGTATTTT. Its protein is CASSPRTSGGTDTQYF.

This clonotype has at least ten counts. V is TRBV18 and J is TRBJ2-2, with D tentatively TRBD1 (6 bases). The CDR3 sequence is 17 residues long. Trimming took 1 base from V and 1 from J, leaving 13 bases between them. Germline-derived CDR1 and CDR2 are KGHSH and LQKENI. CDR3 in amino acids: CASSPLKQGLNTGELFF. The CDR3, as DNA: TGTGCCAGCTCACCACTGAAACAGGGCTTGAACACCGGGGAGCTGTTTTTT.

This clonotype was observed a few times. J is TRBJ1-5 and V is TRBV6-5; 9 positions match TRBD1. Looked up from germline, CDR1 is MNHEY and CDR2 is SVGAGI. CDR3 size: 17 residues. Trimming at V came to 5 bases and at J to 0 bases, leaving 8 bases not matched to a gene. This chain's CDR3 is CASSRTGGKYSNQPQHF. The CDR3 nucleotides are TGTGCCAGCAGTAGAACAGGGGGCAAGTATAGCAATCAGCCCCAGCATTTT.

This sequence joins TRBV7-7 and TRBJ2-7; the match to TRBD1 covers 10 bases. V shed 5 bases and J 3 bases; nucleotides not matched to a gene: 7. CDR3 length: 15 residues. Germline loops: CDR1 SSHAT, CDR2 FNYEAQ (reference sequence). For the CDR3, the DNA is TGTGCCAGCAGCCCCACCGGGACAGGGGACTACGAGCAGTACTTC. Its translation is CASSPTGTGDYEQYF.

Ten or more counts support this clonotype. The V and J genes are TRBV19 and TRBJ1-6, with 9 nucleotides matching TRBD1. V lost 5 bases, J lost 7 bases, and 3 bases stayed unmatched. CDR1 and CDR2 from the germline V gene are LNHDA and SQIVND (reference sequence). The CDR3 totals 14 residues. The CDR3 sequence: CASSLTGGNSPLHF. In DNA, the CDR3 is TGTGCCAGTAGTCTGACAGGGGGAAATTCACCCCTCCACTTT.

There are many counts of this clonotype. The chain combines TRBV3-1 with TRBJ1-1, with no clear D. The V gene lost 1 base and the J gene lost 1 base, with 10 bases spanning the gap. The CDR3 runs to 15 residues. The germline gives CDR1 LGHDT, CDR2 YNNKEL (reference sequence). The CDR3 loop reads CASSQGPAPNTEAFF. CDR3 coding DNA: TGTGCCAGCAGCCAAGGCCCAGCCCCGAACACTGAAGCTTTCTTT.

This chain connects TRBV20-1 to TRBJ2-2, with D perhaps matching TRBD1 (6 bases). CDR3 length: 13 amino acids. Germline V gene sequence: CDR1 DFQATT, CDR2 SNEGSKA (reference sequence). The CDR3 region has the DNA TGCGGTAAAAGGACAGTAAACACCGGGGAGCTGTTTTTT. Amino acid sequence: CGKRTVNTGELFF.